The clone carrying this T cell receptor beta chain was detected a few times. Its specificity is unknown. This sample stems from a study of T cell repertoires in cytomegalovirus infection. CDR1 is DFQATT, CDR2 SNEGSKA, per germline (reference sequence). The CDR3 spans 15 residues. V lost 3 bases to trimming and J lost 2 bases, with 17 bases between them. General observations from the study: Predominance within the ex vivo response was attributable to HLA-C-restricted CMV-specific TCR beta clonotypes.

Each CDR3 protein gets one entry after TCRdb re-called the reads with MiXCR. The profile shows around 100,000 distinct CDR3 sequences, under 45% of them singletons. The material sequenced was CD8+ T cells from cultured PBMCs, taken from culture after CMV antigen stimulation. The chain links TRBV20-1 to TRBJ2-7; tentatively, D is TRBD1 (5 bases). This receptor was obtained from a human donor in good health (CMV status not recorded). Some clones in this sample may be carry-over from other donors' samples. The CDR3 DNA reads TGCAGTGCTAGTGAGACAGAACACCAACCCTACGAGCAGTACTTC. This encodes CSASETEHQPYEQYF.